This T cell receptor beta chain was found in a study of CD8+ T cells in alopecia areata. Whole-study findings and limits: Scalp clonality and expanded CD8+ clones among the top 100 fell significantly with tofacitinib. Lesional scalp displayed greater clonality than normal scalp, most notably in alopecia totalis/universalis.

The germline gives CDR1 GTSNPN, CDR2 SVGIG (reference sequence). CDR3 size: 12 residues. Trimming removed 4 bases at V and 13 bases at J, with 16 bases between. RNA was extracted and reverse transcribed into cDNA as the sequencing template. Repertoires were generated with immunoSEQ multiplex PCR, while TCRdb's copy carries only in-frame clones and drops some. The sample contains 200,000 or so clones, roughly 64% of which appear only once. This clone has a handful of counts. The antigen is not known. Treatment given: oral pan-JAK inhibitor, 5-10 mg twice daily. Alopecia areata patients provided lesional scalp punch biopsies and peripheral blood.

The V call is TRBV30, the J call TRBJ2-2; no clear D gene. Here the sequenced sample was CD4+ T cells sorted from blood, taken at week 24, from a patient treated with tofacitinib. The TCR comes from a human donor with alopecia areata. The CDR3 nucleotides read TGTGCCTGGACGATAAGACCCTGGAGGCTGTTTTTT. Protein: CAWTIRPWRLFF.